This passage covers 4 T cell receptor beta chains from one sample sequenced in a study of CD8 T cells in ankylosing spondylitis. One entry per CDR3 protein results from TCRdb running MiXCR on the 5' RACE reads. The sample carries 200,000 to 300,000 distinct CDR3 sequences, 8% to 9% recorded once. Source material: blood, either unsorted or a sorted T cell fraction (not recorded which). All receptors come from a female donor with ankylosing spondylitis or in good health (not recorded which).

This chain joins TRBV7-2 and TRBJ2-1; 8 bases fit TRBD2. The germline gives CDR1 SGHTA, CDR2 FQGNSA. The V and J ends lost 8 bases and 7 bases, in that order; junction bases with no gene match: 16. The CDR3 has 16 amino acids. CDR3 bases: TGTGCCAGCGTAGGGGTCAGCGGGAGTCGAAGTAATGAGCAGTTCTTC. This sequence encodes CASVGVSGSRSNEQFF.

The chain is built from TRBV6-6 and TRBJ2-7, with D uncertain. Per the germline V gene, CDR1 is MNHNY and CDR2 is SVGAGI (reference sequence). The CDR3 totals 13 residues. Trimming cost V 5 bases and J 9 bases, with 17 bases left between them. Here the CDR3 reads CASSRAVSCVQYF. In nucleotides, the CDR3 is TGTGCCAGCAGTAGAGCCGTATCCTGCGTGCAGTACTTC.

The chain has TRBV6-5 and TRBJ1-4; a possible D gene is TRBD1 (6 bases). The ends were cut back, 5 bases at V and 4 bases at J, with 20 bases in the middle. CDR3 length: 17 amino acids. Germline CDR1 reads MNHEY; CDR2 reads SVGAGI. In nucleotides, the CDR3 is TGTGCCAGCAGTCTCTCGCATTCTACAGGGATTAATGAAAAACTGTTTTTT. Protein sequence: CASSLSHSTGINEKLFF.

At least ten counts were recorded for this clonotype. Here the CDR3 reads CASSQPRGSGANVLTF. CDR3 bases: TGTGCCAGCAGCCAACCCAGGGGGTCCGGGGCCAACGTCCTGACTTTC. The chain recombines TRBV3-1 with TRBJ2-6; 7 bases agree with TRBD1. The CDR3 covers 16 residues. The V gene's germline CDR1 is LGHDT and CDR2 YNNKEL (reference sequence). V gave up 2 bases and J gave up 4 bases; unmatched junction bases: 5.